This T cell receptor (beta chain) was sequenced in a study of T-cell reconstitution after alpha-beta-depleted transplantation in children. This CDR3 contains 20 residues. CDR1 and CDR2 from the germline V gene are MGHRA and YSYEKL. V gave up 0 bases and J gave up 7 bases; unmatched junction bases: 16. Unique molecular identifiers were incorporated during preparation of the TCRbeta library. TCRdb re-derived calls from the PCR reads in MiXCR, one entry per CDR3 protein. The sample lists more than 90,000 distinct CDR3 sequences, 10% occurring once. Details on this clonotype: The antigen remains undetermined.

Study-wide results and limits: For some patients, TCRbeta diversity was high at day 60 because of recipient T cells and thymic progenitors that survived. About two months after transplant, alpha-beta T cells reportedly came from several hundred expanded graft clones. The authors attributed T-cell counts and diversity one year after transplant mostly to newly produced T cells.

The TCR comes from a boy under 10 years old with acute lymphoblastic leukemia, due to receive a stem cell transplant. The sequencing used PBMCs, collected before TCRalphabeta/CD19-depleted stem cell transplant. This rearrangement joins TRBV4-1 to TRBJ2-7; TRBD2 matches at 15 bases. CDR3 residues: CASSQDVVGLAGGRWWEQYF. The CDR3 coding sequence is TGCGCCAGCAGCCAAGACGTAGTAGGACTAGCGGGAGGGCGATGGTGGGAGCAGTACTTC.